This T cell receptor (beta chain) was observed in a study of shared clonotypes between healthy human individuals. About the study: Donor composition was two women and a few men, aged 18 to 49.

Cells designated naive CD8 were CD45RO-negative and were positively selected for CCR7, with terminally differentiated effector memory CD45RA+ cells excluded. Study findings and constraints: Four donors shared about 4.8% of their naive CD4 clonotypes. Depth of sequencing was expected to influence donor clonotype sharing.

With respect to this clone: Its antigen is still unknown.

Running of the assay took place at deep level. The table came from immunoSEQ multiplex PCR; TCRdb's copy has only in-frame clones and leaves some out. The sample gives under 850,000 clones, roughly 92% of which show up once; 24% is in the top ten. The sequence came from a man between 25 and 39 years old in good health. Sequenced sample: naive CD8+ T cells sorted from blood.

Here the CDR3 DNA reads TGTGCCAGCAGCTCCTCGGATTCCTACGAGCAGTACTTC. Its translation is CASSSSDSYEQYF. This chain connects TRBV7-9 to TRBJ2-7; D is uncertain. CDR1 and CDR2 from the germline V gene are SEHNR and FQNEAQ (reference sequence). CDR3 length: 13 amino acids. Trimming cost V 4 bases and J 1 base, with 8 bases left between them.